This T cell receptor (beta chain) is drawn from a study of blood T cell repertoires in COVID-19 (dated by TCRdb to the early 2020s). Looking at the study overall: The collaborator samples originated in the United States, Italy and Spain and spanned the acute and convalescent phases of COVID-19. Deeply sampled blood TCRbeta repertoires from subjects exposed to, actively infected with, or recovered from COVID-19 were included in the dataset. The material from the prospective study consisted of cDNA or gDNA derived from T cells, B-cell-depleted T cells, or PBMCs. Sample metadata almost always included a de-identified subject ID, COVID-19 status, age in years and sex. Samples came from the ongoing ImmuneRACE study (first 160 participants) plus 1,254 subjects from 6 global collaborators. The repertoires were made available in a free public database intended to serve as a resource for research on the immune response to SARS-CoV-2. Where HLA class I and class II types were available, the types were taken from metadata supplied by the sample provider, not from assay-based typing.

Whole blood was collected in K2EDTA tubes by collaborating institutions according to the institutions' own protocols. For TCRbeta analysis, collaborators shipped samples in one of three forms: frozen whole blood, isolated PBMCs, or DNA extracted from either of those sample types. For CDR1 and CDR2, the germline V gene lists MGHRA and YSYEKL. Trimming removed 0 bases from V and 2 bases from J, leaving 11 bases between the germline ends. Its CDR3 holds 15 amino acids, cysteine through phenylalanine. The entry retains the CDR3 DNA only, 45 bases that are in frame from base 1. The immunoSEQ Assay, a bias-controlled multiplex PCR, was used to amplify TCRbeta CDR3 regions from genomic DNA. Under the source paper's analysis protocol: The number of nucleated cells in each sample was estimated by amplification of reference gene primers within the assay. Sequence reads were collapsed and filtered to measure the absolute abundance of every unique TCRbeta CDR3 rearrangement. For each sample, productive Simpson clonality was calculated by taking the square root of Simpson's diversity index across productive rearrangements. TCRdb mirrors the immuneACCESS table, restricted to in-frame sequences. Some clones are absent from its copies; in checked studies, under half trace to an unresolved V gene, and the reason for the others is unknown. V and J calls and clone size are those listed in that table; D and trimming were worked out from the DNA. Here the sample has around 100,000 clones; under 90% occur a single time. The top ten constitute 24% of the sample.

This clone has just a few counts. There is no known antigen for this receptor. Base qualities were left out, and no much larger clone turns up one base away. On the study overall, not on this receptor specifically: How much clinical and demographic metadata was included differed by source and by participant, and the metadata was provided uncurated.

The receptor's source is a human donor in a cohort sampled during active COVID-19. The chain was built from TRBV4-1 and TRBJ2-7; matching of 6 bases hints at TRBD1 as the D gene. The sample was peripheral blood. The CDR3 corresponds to CASSQDPTGTYEQYF. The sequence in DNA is TGCGCCAGCAGCCAAGATCCCACAGGGACCTACGAGCAGTACTTC.